The 10 T cell receptor beta chains listed next were all sequenced from one sample in a study of post-analysis software for immune sequencing data. Study observations and caveats: When patients were compared with controls, about 5 TRBV segments were more frequent, TRBV5-6, TRBV5-1 and TRBV20-1 among them.

Sequencing libraries made from TCR beta cDNA carried unique molecular identifiers. From the PCR reads, TCRdb called clonotypes with MiXCR, one entry per CDR3 protein. The sample records 800,000 to 950,000 distinct CDR3 sequences, around 50% being singletons. These receptors' antigens are unknown. Source material: blood. These receptors originate from a girl aged 10 to 17 with multiple sclerosis.

This clonotype was counted a few times. The chain links TRBV5-1 to TRBJ2-3; D call uncertain. The V end lost 4 bases, the J end lost 0 bases, and 9 bases lay between the germline ends. Germline loops: CDR1 SGHRS, CDR2 YFSETQ. The CDR3 contains 14 residues. DNA of the CDR3: TGCGCCAGCAGCCCAACAATAAGCACAGATACGCAGTATTTT. It specifies CASSPTISTDTQYF.

The rearrangement uses TRBV2 and TRBJ1-4; TRBD1 might be the D (6 bases). In germline, CDR1 is SNHLY, CDR2 FYNNEI. This CDR3 spans 15 amino acids. V was clipped by 7 bases and J by 9 bases, with 21 bases between them. The CDR3 region is CASTNHPGALKKLFF. DNA of the CDR3: TGTGCCAGCACTAACCATCCAGGGGCTTTAAAAAAACTGTTTTTT.

This clonotype occurred a few times. The J gene is TRBJ2-4, the V gene TRBV2, with D perhaps matching TRBD1 (6 bases). The CDR3 contains 16 residues. Germline loops: CDR1 SNHLY, CDR2 FYNNEI. V shed 1 base and J shed 6 bases, with 16 bases lying between them. In DNA, the CDR3 is TGTGCCAGCAGTGAAGTGCTGAGGGCCAGGGGAAACATTCAGTACTTC. This translates into CASSEVLRARGNIQYF.

The rearrangement uses TRBV10-3 and TRBJ2-5; D remains ambiguous. Germline V lookup: CDR1 ENHRY, CDR2 SYGVKD. V was shortened by 4 bases and J by 1 base, with 7 bases between the two germline ends. The CDR3 length is 13 residues. The CDR3 DNA reads as TGTGCCATCAGTGGCGAAATCCAAGAGACCCAGTACTTC. Its protein product is CAISGEIQETQYF.

This clonotype occurred a few times. The CDR3 DNA follows: TGTGCCAGCAGTGTTAGTCAGGAAGCTTTCTTT. Translated, it gives CASSVSQEAFF. The rearrangement joins TRBV2 to TRBJ1-1; no clear D. The CDR3 spans 11 residues. Germline CDR1 reads SNHLY; CDR2 reads FYNNEI. Trimming removed 4 bases at V and 8 bases at J, with 8 bases between.

This rearrangement joins TRBV20-1 to TRBJ1-1; D is unresolved. Germline V CDR1 and CDR2: DFQATT, SNEGSKA (reference sequence). Trimming cost V 2 bases and J 4 bases, with 14 bases left between them. This CDR3 is built from 14 residues. The CDR3 reads CSARQGSRGTEAFF. In DNA form, the CDR3 reads TGCAGTGCTAGACAAGGAAGTCGGGGCACTGAAGCTTTCTTT.

This clonotype was observed a single time. This chain uses TRBV7-2 with TRBJ2-1; possibly TRBD2 for D (6 bases). Germline lookup yields CDR1 SGHTA and CDR2 FQGNSA. V lost 5 bases and J 8 bases, leaving 19 bases between the germline ends. This CDR3 has 15 residues. CDR3 residues: CASSPPGLAWDEQFF. The CDR3, as DNA: TGTGCCAGCAGCCCTCCGGGACTCGCTTGGGATGAGCAGTTCTTC.

This chain joins TRBV7-9 and TRBJ1-5, with TRBD1 matching over 7 bases. CDR1 SEHNR and CDR2 FQNEAQ come from the germline V gene (reference sequence). This CDR3 is 14 amino acids long. The V segment lost 4 bases and the J segment 3 bases; nucleotides outside the gene matches: 3. The CDR3 reads CASSSQGYNQPQHF. CDR3 coding DNA: TGTGCCAGCAGCTCACAGGGGTACAATCAGCCCCAGCATTTT.

V and J are TRBV10-3 and TRBJ2-1; 8 bases agree with TRBD2. The CDR3 is 14 residues long. With 6 bases clipped from V and 6 bases from J, the junction kept 7 bases outside the gene matches. Germline loops: CDR1 ENHRY, CDR2 SYGVKD. The CDR3 DNA follows: TGTGCCATCAGGGTAGCGGGAACGGCCAATGAGCAGTTCTTC. Amino acid sequence: CAIRVAGTANEQFF.

This clonotype was seen a handful of times. This chain links TRBV4-1 with TRBJ2-5, with D possibly matching TRBD2 (5 bases). V was shortened by 4 bases and J by 1 base, with 10 bases between the two germline ends. CDR1 is MGHRA and CDR2 is YSYEKL in the germline V gene. The CDR3 loop spans 14 amino acids. The CDR3 spells CASSLGLSQETQYF. The CDR3 DNA sequence: TGCGCCAGCAGCCTAGGACTGTCCCAAGAGACCCAGTACTTC.